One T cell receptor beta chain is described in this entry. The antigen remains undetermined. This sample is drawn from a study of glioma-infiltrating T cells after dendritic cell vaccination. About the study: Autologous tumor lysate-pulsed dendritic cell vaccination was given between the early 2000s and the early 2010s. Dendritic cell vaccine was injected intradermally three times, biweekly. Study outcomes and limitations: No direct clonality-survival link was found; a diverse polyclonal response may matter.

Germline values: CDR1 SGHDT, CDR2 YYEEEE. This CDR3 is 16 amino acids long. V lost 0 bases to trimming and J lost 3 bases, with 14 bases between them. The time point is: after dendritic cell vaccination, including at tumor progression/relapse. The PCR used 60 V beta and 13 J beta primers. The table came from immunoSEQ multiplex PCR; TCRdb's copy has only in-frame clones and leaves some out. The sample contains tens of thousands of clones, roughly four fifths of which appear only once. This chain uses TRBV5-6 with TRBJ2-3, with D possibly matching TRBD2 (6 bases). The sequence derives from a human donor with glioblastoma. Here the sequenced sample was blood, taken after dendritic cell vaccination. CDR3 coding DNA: TGTGCCAGCAGCTTGGATACGGGCCGGGGGACAGATACGCAGTATTTT. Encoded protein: CASSLDTGRGTDTQYF.